This T cell receptor (beta chain) was identified in a study of cytomegalovirus exposure and HLA in healthy donors. Whole-study findings and limits: An Asian-associated ancestry cluster reportedly showed fewer N-insertions than the approximately 650-donor mean in a later analysis.

It was with 60 Vbeta and 13 Jbeta primers that the PCR ran. The assay was immunoSEQ multiplex PCR, and TCRdb's table has in-frame clones only and misses some. This sample contains some 120,000 clones. CDR1 is SNHLY, CDR2 FYNNEI, per germline. This CDR3 spans 14 amino acids. V lost 6 bases to trimming and J lost 4 bases; unmatched junction nucleotides: 6. In the case of this clone: Its matching antigen is unknown.

The chain uses TRBV2 and TRBJ2-5; 9 nucleotides line up with TRBD1. The sample comprised PBMCs. This TCR derives from a man younger than 40 in good health and CMV-seronegative. The CDR3 region has the DNA TGTGCCAGCAGCGAACAGGGGGCAGGAGAGACCCAGTACTTC. Its protein is CASSEQGAGETQYF. Supplemented by reference TRBV2 and TRBJ2-5, the full variable domain reads EPEVTQTPSHQVTQMGQEVILRCVPISNHLYFYWYRQILGQKVEFLVSFYNNEISEKSEIFDDQFSVERPDGSNFTLKIRSTKLEDSAMYFCASSEQGAGETQYFGPGTRLLVL.